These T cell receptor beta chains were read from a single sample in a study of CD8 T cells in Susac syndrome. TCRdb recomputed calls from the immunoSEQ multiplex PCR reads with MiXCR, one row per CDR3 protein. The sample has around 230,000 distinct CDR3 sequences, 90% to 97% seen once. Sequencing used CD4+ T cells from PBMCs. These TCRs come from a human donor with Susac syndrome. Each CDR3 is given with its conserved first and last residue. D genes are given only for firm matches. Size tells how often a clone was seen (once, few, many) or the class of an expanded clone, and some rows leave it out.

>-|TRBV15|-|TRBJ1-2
TGTGCCACCAGCACTGACAGGTCGGGCTATGGCTACACCTTC
CATSTDRSGYGYTF
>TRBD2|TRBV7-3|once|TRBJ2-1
TGTGCCAGCAGCTTAGGTAGCGGGGACGAGCAGTTCTTC
CASSLGSGDEQFF
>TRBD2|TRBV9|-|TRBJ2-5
TGTGCCAGCAGCGTAGCTACTAGCGGTCCCCAAGAGACCCAGTACTTC
CASSVATSGPQETQYF
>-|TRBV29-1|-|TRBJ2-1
TGCAGCGTTGGAGGCGTAGGCATTTCAGACGGCAATGAGCAGTTCTTC
CSVGGVGISDGNEQFF
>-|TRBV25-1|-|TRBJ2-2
TGTGCCAGCAGTGAATTCCAGCGGGTGAACACCGGGGAGCTGTTTTTT
CASSEFQRVNTGELFF
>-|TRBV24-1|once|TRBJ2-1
TGTGCCACCAGTGATCCGCTCCTTTCCAATGAGCAGTTCTTC
CATSDPLLSNEQFF
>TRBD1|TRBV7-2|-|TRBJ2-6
TGTGCCAGCAGCTTCCGACAGGGCTCTGGGGCCAACGTCCTGACTTTC
CASSFRQGSGANVLTF
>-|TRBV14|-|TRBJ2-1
TGTGCCAGCAGCCGCGCACTAGAACTCTACAATGAGCAGTTCTTC
CASSRALELYNEQFF
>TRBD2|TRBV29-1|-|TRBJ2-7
TGCAGCGTTGAGGCGGCCAGCGGGAATTACGAGCAGTACTTC
CSVEAASGNYEQYF
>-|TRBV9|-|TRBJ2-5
TGTGCCAGCAGCAGAGGGAACTCCGAACGAAAAGAGACCCAGTACTTC
CASSRGNSERKETQYF
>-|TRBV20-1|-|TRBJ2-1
TGCAGTGCTAGGGAAACTAACGAGCAGTTCTTC
CSARETNEQFF
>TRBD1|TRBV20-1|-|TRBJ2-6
TGCAGTGCCCCTGACAGGGACCCTGGGGCCAACGTCCTGACTTTC
CSAPDRDPGANVLTF
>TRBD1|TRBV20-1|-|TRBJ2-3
TGCAGTGGCCTGGACAGGGGTCGAAGCACAGATACGCAGTATTTT
CSGLDRGRSTDTQYF
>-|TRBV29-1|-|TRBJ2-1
TGCAGCGTTGAATCGGAATCTGGATCCCTCTCCTACAATGAGCAGTTCTTC
CSVESESGSLSYNEQFF
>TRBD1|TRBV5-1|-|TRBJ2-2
TGCGCCAGCAGCTCCGACAGGGGCACCGGGGAGCTGTTTTTT
CASSSDRGTGELFF
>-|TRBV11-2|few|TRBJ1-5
TGTGCCAGCAGCCCTCGACGGGGGCGACAGAGCAATCAGCCCCAGCATTTT
CASSPRRGRQSNQPQHF
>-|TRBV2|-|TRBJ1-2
TGTGCCAGCAGGGACAGATCTAACTATGGCTACACCTTC
CASRDRSNYGYTF